Described below is a single T cell receptor (beta chain) sequence and its context. Its binding antigen is unknown. No clone much larger than this one lies a single base away; base qualities are absent. Collaborating institutions collected whole blood in K2EDTA tubes following their own protocols. For TCRbeta analysis, collaborator samples were shipped as frozen whole blood, as isolated PBMCs, or as DNA extracted from either sample type. These data originate in a study of blood T cell repertoires in COVID-19 (dated by TCRdb to about 2020). General notes on the study: The collaborator samples originated in the United States, Italy and Spain and spanned the acute and convalescent phases of COVID-19. The material from the prospective study consisted of cDNA or gDNA derived from T cells, B-cell-depleted T cells, or PBMCs. Deeply sampled blood TCRbeta repertoires from subjects exposed to, actively infected with, or recovered from COVID-19 were included in the dataset. The repertoires were made available in a free public database intended to serve as a resource for research on the immune response to SARS-CoV-2. The samples were drawn from the first 160 participants of the ongoing ImmuneRACE study and from 950 to 1,500 subjects provided by 6 global collaborators. Nearly every sample came with metadata listing a de-identified subject ID, COVID-19 status, age in years and sex. Where available, HLA class I and class II types were obtained from metadata supplied by the sample provider rather than from assay-based typing.

For CDR1 and CDR2, the germline V gene lists SQVTM and ANQGSEA. From V the trimming removes 4 bases and from J it removes 2 bases, while the gene matches leave 5 bases of the junction unaccounted for. The CDR3 sequence holds 14 residues, the cysteine and phenylalanine included. The sequence is cut down to CDR3 DNA, 42 bases in frame from base 1. The paper as a whole reports these results and caveats: The quantity of clinical and demographic metadata differed by source and by participant and was supplied without curation.

TCRbeta CDR3 regions were amplified from genomic DNA using the immunoSEQ Assay, a bias-controlled multiplex PCR. In the source study's methods: The number of nucleated cells in each sample was estimated by amplification of reference gene primers within the assay. Sequence reads were collapsed and filtered to measure the absolute abundance of every unique TCRbeta CDR3 rearrangement. For each sample, productive Simpson clonality was calculated by taking the square root of Simpson's diversity index across productive rearrangements. TCRdb provides this immuneACCESS table in a form limited to in-frame rearrangements. Some clones are lacking; in checked studies, under half of them reflect an unresolved V gene, and why the rest are absent is not known. The V and J calls and clone size were taken over from that table, and D and trimming were inferred from the DNA. This sample lists 70,000 to 75,000 clones; 70% to 85% were detected once. Roughly 2% of the sample is taken by the ten largest.

The TCR comes from a woman between 55 and 75 years old with acute or convalescent COVID-19. Recombination connected TRBV29-1 to TRBJ1-3; 7 central nucleotides agree with TRBD1. Sequenced input: peripheral blood. Read as DNA, the sequence is TGCAGCGTTGCCTCCGGGACAGCTGGAAACACCATATATTTT. The resulting protein is CSVASGTAGNTIYF.